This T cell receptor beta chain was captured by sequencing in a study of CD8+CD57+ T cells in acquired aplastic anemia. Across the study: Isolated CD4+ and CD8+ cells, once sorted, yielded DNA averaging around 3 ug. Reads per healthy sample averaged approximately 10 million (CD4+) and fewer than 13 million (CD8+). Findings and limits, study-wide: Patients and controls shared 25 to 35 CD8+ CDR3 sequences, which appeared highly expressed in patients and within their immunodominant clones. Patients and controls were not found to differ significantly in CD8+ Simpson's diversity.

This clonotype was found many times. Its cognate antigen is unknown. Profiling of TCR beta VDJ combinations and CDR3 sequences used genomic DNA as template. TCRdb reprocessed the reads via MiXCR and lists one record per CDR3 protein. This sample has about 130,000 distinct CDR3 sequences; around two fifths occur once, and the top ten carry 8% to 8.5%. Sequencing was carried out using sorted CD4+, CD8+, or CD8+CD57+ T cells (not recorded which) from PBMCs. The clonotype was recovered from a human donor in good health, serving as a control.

DNA of the CDR3: TGTGCCAGCAGTGAGGAACAGGGTACCGGGGAGCTGTTTTTT. Translated: CASSEEQGTGELFF. The chain has TRBV2 and TRBJ2-2; tentative D call: TRBD1 (6 bases). V gave up 3 bases and J gave up 5 bases, with 10 bases separating them. Germline V CDR1 and CDR2: SNHLY, FYNNEI. This CDR3 is 14 amino acids long.